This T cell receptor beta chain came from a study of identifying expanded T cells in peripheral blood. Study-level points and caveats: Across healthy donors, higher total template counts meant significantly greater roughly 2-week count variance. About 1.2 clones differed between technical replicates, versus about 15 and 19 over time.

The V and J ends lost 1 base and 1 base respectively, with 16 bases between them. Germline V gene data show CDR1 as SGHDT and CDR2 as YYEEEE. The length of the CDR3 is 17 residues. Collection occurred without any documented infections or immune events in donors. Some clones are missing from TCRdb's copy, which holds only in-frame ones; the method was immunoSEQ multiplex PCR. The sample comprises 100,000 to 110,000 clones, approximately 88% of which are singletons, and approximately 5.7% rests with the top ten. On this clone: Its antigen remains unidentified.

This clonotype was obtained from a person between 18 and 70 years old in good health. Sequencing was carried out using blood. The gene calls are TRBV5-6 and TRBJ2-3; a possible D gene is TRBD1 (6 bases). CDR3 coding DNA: TGTGCCAGCAGCTTGAGGGCCCTAGGGGGTCGCACAGATACGCAGTATTTT. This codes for CASSLRALGGRTDTQYF.